This T cell receptor beta chain was found in a study of blood T cell repertoires in COVID-19. Study overall: Sources were T cells, B-cell-depleted T cells, or PBMCs; the material itself was cDNA or gDNA.

Cohort placement rested on clinical history that participants reported themselves. In the original workflow: Reference gene primer amplification gave nucleated cell count estimates. Repertoires were generated with immunoSEQ multiplex PCR, while TCRdb's copy carries only in-frame clones and drops some. V, J and clone size were drawn from that table, and D and trimming were deduced from the DNA. The table has approximately 390,000 clones, about 86% seen once. Sequencing input: PBMCs or T cells enriched from blood (not recorded which). This TCR derives from a woman between 50 and 59 years old who had recovered from COVID-19.

CDR3 DNA: TGTGCCAGCAGTCGGGAGACAGGGGGACTTTCCACTGAAGCTTTCTTT. It translates to CASSRETGGLSTEAFF. The chain combines TRBV25-1 with TRBJ1-1; TRBD1 aligns across 9 bases. The V and J ends lost 5 bases and 4 bases, in that order; junction bases with no gene match: 11. This CDR3 has 16 amino acids. Per the germline V gene, CDR1 is MGHDK and CDR2 is SYGVNS.